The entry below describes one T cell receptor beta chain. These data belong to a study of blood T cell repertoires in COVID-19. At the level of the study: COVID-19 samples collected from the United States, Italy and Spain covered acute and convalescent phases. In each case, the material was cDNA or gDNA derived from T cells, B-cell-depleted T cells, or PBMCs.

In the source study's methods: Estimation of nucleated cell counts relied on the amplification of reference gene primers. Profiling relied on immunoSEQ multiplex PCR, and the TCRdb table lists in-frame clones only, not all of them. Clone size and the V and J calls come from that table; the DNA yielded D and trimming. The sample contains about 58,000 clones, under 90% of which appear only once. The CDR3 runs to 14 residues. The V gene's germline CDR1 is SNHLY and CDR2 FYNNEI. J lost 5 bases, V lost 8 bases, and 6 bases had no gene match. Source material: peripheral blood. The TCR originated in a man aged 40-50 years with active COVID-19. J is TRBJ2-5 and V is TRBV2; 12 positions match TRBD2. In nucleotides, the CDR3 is TGTGCCAGCGACCTAGCGGGAGGGGGGGAGACCCAGTACTTC. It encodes CASDLAGGGETQYF.